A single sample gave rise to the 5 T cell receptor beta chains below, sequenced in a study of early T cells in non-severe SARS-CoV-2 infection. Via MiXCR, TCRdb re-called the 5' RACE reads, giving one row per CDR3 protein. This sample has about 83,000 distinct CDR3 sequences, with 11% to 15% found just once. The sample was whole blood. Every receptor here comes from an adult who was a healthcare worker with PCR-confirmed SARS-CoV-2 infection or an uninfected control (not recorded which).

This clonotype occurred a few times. CDR3 protein: CASSQDEAFYEQYF. CDR3 DNA: TGCGCCAGCAGCCAAGACGAGGCTTTCTACGAGCAGTACTTC. The rearrangement uses TRBV4-1 and TRBJ2-7; no clear D. Germline V CDR1 and CDR2: MGHRA, YSYEKL. Between the trimmed V and J ends, which lost 0 bases and 3 bases, there was a span of 9 bases. This CDR3 contains 14 residues.

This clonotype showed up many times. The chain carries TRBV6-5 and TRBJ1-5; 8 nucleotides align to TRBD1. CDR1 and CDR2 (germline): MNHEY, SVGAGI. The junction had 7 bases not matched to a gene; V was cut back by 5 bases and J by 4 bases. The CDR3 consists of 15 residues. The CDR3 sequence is CASSPGTGPNQPQHF. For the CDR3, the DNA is TGTGCCAGCAGTCCCGGGACAGGACCAAATCAGCCCCAGCATTTT.

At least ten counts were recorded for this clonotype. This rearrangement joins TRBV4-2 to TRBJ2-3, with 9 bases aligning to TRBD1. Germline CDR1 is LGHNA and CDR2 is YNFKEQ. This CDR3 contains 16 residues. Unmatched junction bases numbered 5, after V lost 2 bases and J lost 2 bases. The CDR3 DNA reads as TGTGCCAGCAGCCAACGGGACAGGGACTACACAGATACGCAGTATTTT. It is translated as CASSQRDRDYTDTQYF.

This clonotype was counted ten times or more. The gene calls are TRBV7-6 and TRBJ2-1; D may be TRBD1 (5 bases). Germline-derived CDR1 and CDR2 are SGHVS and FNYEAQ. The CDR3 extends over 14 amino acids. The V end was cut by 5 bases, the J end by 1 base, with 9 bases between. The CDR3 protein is CASSIDSSYNEQFF. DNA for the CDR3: TGTGCCAGCAGCATAGACAGTTCCTACAATGAGCAGTTCTTC.

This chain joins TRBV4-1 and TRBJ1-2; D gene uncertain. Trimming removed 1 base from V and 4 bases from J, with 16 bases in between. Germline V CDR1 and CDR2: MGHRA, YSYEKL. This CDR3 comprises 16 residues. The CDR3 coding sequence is TGCGCCAGCAGCCAAGTGTGGTCCAGGCGGATCTATGGCTACACCTTC. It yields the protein CASSQVWSRRIYGYTF.